This T cell receptor (beta chain) was captured by sequencing in a study of blood T cell repertoires in COVID-19. Profiling relied on immunoSEQ multiplex PCR, and the TCRdb table lists in-frame clones only, not all of them. Among around 270,000 clones listed, around nine tenths were seen once. This sequence was found in a man aged 35 to 55 who had recovered from COVID-19. The sample comprised peripheral blood.

CDR3 nucleotides: TGTGCCAGCAGCTTATTACAGGCCGCGCCCGCTGAGCAGTTCTTC. It codes for CASSLLQAAPAEQFF. The rearrangement uses TRBV7-6 and TRBJ2-1, with D maybe TRBD1 (5 bases). V lost 2 bases, J lost 9 bases, and 17 bases lay in between. Germline CDR1 and CDR2: SGHVS and FNYEAQ. This CDR3 region has 15 residues.